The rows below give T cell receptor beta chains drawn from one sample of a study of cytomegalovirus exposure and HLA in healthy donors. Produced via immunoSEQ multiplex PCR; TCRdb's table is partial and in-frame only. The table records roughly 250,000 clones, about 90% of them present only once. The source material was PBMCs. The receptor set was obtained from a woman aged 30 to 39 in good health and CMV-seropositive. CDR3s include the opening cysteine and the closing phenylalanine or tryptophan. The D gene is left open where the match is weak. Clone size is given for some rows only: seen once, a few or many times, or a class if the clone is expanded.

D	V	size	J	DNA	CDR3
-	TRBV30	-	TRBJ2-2	TGTGCCTGGACGACCCTCGCGGGTACCTCGAACACCGGGGAGCTGTTTTTT	CAWTTLAGTSNTGELFF
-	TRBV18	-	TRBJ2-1	TGTGCCAGCTCACCAAGAATAGCGGAGAATGAGCAGTTCTTC	CASSPRIAENEQFF
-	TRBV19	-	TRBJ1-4	TGTGCCATTAACGACAGGACTAATGAAAAACTGTTTTTT	CAINDRTNEKLFF
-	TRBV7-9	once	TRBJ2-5	TGTGCCAGCAGCTTAGGGGGCGGGGAAGGAACCCAGTACTTC	CASSLGGGEGTQYF
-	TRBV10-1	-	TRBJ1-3	TGCGCCAGCAGTGTTAGCTCTGGAAACACCATATATTTT	CASSVSSGNTIYF
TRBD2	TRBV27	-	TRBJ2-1	TGTGCCAGCAGTTTACTAGCGGGATACAATGAGCAGTTCTTC	CASSLLAGYNEQFF
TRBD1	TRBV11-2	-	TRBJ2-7	TGTGCCAGCAGCTTAGGAGGGACAGGCGACACCTACGAGCAGTACTTC	CASSLGGTGDTYEQYF
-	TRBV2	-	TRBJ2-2	TGTGCCAGCAGTGAACTAGGACAACATACCGGGGAGCTGTTTTTT	CASSELGQHTGELFF
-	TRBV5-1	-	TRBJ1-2	TGCGCCAGCAGTCCAAGGGGTCAAGAAGGCTACACCTTC	CASSPRGQEGYTF
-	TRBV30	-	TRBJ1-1	TGTGCCTGGAGTGTCAGGGTGGACACTGAAGCTTTCTTT	CAWSVRVDTEAFF
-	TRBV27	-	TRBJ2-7	TGTGCCAGCAGTACAGGAGTTGGTGACTACGAGCAGTACTTC	CASSTGVGDYEQYF
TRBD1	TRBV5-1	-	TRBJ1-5	TGCGCCAGCAGCGAGACAGGGGGCAGCCAGCCCCAGCATTTT	CASSETGGSQPQHF
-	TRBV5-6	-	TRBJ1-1	TGTGCCAGCAGCCGCACGACAGGAACGGGTTGGGCTTTCTTT	CASSRTTGTGWAFF
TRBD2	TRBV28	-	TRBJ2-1	TGTGCCAGCAGTTTTATTTCTGGTGGGAGCGTAAAGCGGGAGGACAATGAGCAGTTCTTC	CASSFISGGSVKREDNEQFF
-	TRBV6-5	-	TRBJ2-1	TGTGCCAGCAGTTACTCTGACAGGGGAGGGAACAATGAGCAGTTCTTC	CASSYSDRGGNNEQFF
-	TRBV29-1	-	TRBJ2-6	TGCAGCGTTGAGCTTTTAACGGCTGGGGCCAACGTCCTGACTTTC	CSVELLTAGANVLTF
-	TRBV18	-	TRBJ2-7	TGTGCCAGCTCACCTACACAGGGAAGTCCCTACGAGCAGTACTTC	CASSPTQGSPYEQYF
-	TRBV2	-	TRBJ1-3	TGTGCCAGCAGTGAAGTTATATTCTCTGGAAACACCATATATTTT	CASSEVIFSGNTIYF
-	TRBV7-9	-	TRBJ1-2	TGTGCCAGCAGCTTTGCGGACTATGGCTACACCTTC	CASSFADYGYTF
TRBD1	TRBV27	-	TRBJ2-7	TGTGCCAGCAGTTTATCTTCTCAGGGGGCCTACGAGCAGTACTTC	CASSLSSQGAYEQYF
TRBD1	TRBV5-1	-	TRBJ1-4	TGCGCCAGCAGCTCAAGGACAGGAACTAATGAAAAACTGTTTTTT	CASSSRTGTNEKLFF
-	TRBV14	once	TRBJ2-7	TGTGCCAGCAGCCATCCGGGGGCCTACGAGCAGTACTTC	CASSHPGAYEQYF
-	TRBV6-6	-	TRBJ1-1	TGTGCCAGCAGTTCCCGCGGACAGACGAACACTGAAGCTTTCTTT	CASSSRGQTNTEAFF
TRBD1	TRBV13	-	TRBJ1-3	TGTGCCAGCAGCTTTTACAGGGGCGCCAGCTCTGGAAACACCATATATTTT	CASSFYRGASSGNTIYF
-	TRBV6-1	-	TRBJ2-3	TGTGCCAGCAGTGAAGGAGGACAGTTCTTCACAGATACGCAGTATTTT	CASSEGGQFFTDTQYF
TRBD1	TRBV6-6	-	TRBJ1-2	TGTGCCAGCAGTCTACCTACCGACAGGGGGATCTATGGCTACACCTTC	CASSLPTDRGIYGYTF
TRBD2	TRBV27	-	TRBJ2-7	TGTGCCAGCAGTTCGCCCGGGACTAGCGTCTACGAGCAGTACTTC	CASSSPGTSVYEQYF
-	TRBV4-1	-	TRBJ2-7	TGCGCCAGCAGCCAGCCGGGGGACCACGAGCAGTACTTC	CASSQPGDHEQYF
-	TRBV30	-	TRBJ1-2	TGTGCCTGGAGTGTCATCAGGGCTGGCTACACCTTC	CAWSVIRAGYTF
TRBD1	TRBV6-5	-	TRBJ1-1	TGTGCCAGCAGTCCTCCCAAGGGGGCCACTGAAGCTTTCTTT	CASSPPKGATEAFF
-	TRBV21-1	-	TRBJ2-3	TGTGCCAGCACTCTCAAGGGGCAGTTCACAGATACGCAGTATTTT	CASTLKGQFTDTQYF
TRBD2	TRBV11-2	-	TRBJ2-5	TGTGCCAGCAGCCAAAGGGGTGCTAGCGGGGGAGAGACCCAGTACTTC	CASSQRGASGGETQYF
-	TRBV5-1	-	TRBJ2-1	TGCGCCAGCAGCTTGAAACAGGACACATACAATGAGCAGTTCTTC	CASSLKQDTYNEQFF
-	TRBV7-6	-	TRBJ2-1	TGTGCCAGCAGCTTAGGGCAGTCGGGTGAGCAGTTCTTC	CASSLGQSGEQFF
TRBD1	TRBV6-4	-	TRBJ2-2	TGTGCCAGCAGCGCGAACCTATACAGGGGCGACACCGGGGAGCTGTTTTTT	CASSANLYRGDTGELFF
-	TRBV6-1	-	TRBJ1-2	TGTGCCAGCAGTGAAGGCAACAGGGTCCTTCTCGGCTACACCTTC	CASSEGNRVLLGYTF
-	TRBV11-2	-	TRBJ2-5	TGTGCCAGCAGCTTTCGCCTAGCGTATACACCTTGGGGGGAGACCCAGTACTTC	CASSFRLAYTPWGETQYF
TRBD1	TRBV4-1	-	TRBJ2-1	TGCGCCAGCAGCCAAGACAGGGGGAACTACAATGAGCAGTTCTTC	CASSQDRGNYNEQFF
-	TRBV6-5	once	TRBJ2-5	TGTGCCAGCAGTGCTGGCCTGAAACAAGAGACCCAGTACTTC	CASSAGLKQETQYF
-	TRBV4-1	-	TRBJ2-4	TGCGCCAGCAGCCAAGACTTAGCCAAAAACATTCAGTACTTC	CASSQDLAKNIQYF
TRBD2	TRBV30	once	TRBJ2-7	TGTGCCTGGAGTGCGGGACTAGCGGGCTTCTACGAGCAGTACTTC	CAWSAGLAGFYEQYF
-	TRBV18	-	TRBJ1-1	TGTGCCAGCTCTTCTAATAGGGGCACTGAAGCTTTCTTT	CASSSNRGTEAFF
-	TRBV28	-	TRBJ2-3	TGTGCCAGCAGTTTATCCTCCGGACATCATGCGCAGTATTTT	CASSLSSGHHAQYF
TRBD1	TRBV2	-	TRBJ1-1	TGTGCCAGCAGGGCTGGACAGGGTGGAGGCACTGAAGCTTTCTTT	CASRAGQGGGTEAFF
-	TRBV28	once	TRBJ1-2	TGTGCCAGCAGTTACGCAGGGACTAACTATGGCTACACCTTC	CASSYAGTNYGYTF
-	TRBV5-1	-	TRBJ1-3	TGCGCCAGCAGCTTGGCAGGGTCTGGAAACACCATATATTTT	CASSLAGSGNTIYF
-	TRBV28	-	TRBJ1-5	TGTGCCAGCAGTTTAGAGGTGGCTAGAGATCAGCCCCAGCATTTT	CASSLEVARDQPQHF
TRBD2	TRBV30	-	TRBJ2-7	TGTGCCTGGAGTGTAATAGGGCTAGCGGGAGGCAACGGTGGGGAGCAGTACTTC	CAWSVIGLAGGNGGEQYF
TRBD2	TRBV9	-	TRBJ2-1	TGTGCCAGCAGCGCCCCGGAGGCGGGAGGTGACAATGAGCAGTTCTTC	CASSAPEAGGDNEQFF
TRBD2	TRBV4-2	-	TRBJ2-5	TGTGCCAGCAGCCAAGAACTAGCGGGAGAAGAAGAGACCCAGTACTTC	CASSQELAGEEETQYF
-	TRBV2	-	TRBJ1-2	TGTGCCAGCAGCTCAATCCAACAATCTAACTATGGCTACACCTTC	CASSSIQQSNYGYTF
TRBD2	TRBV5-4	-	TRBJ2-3	TGTGCCAGCAGCTCGGCTATAGCGGGAGCCCAAGATACGCAGTATTTT	CASSSAIAGAQDTQYF
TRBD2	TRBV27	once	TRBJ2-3	TGTGCCTCCAGCGGGGGAACGACTAGCACAGATACGCAGTATTTT	CASSGGTTSTDTQYF
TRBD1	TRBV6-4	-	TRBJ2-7	TGTGCCAGCAGGTCAAGGACAGGGAGCCCCTACGAGCAGTACTTC	CASRSRTGSPYEQYF
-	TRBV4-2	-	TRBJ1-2	TGTGCCAGCAGCCAAGGCCCAGGGCTCTATGGCTACACCTTC	CASSQGPGLYGYTF
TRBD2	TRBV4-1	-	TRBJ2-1	TGCGCCAGCAGCCAAGACTTGAAACCGGGACTAGGGAATGAGCAGTTCTTC	CASSQDLKPGLGNEQFF